These T cell receptor beta chains were read from a single sample in a study of human T cells and chemical hapten exposure. From the RACE reads, TCRdb called clonotypes with MiXCR, one entry per CDR3 protein. In the table there are roughly 380,000 distinct CDR3 sequences, more than 4.5% of which are singletons. The specimen was whole blood, collected in connection with sensitization to the hapten diphenylcyclopropenone (DPC). All receptors come from a woman in her fifties or sixties with alopecia areata. Some clones in this sample may be carry-over from other donors' samples. Each CDR3 is given with its conserved first and last residue. A D gene is named only where the DNA matches it firmly. Clone size is given for some rows only: seen once, a few or many times, or a class if the clone is expanded.

v_gene	abundance	j_gene	d_gene	CDR3nt	CDR3aa
TRBV20-1	many	TRBJ2-7	NA	TGCAGTGCTAGAGAGACCGGGACCGCGTACGAGCAGTACTTC	CSARETGTAYEQYF
TRBV20-1	few	TRBJ2-1	TRBD2	TGCAGTGCTAGGTCAGGGGTTAGCGGGGGGGCCCATGAGCAGTTCTTC	CSARSGVSGGAHEQFF
TRBV20-1	few	TRBJ1-2	TRBD1	TGCAGTGCTGGAGTCCCGGGACAGGGTTTTGACTATGGCTACACCTTC	CSAGVPGQGFDYGYTF
TRBV28	few	TRBJ2-5	NA	TGTGCCAGCAGTTTACCCTGGAGGGGATCGGAGACCCAGTACTTC	CASSLPWRGSETQYF
TRBV2	few	TRBJ2-3	NA	TGTGCCAGCAGTGGGGACACCAGCACAGATACGCAGTATTTT	CASSGDTSTDTQYF
TRBV7-9	many	TRBJ1-4	NA	TGTGCCAGCAGCTTAGTAACTAATGAAAAACTGTTTTTT	CASSLVTNEKLFF
TRBV7-8	many	TRBJ2-2	NA	TGTGCCAGCAGCTTACGGGAGCGGGACACCGGGGAGCTGTTTTTT	CASSLRERDTGELFF
TRBV20-1	NA	TRBJ2-3	TRBD2	TGCAGTGCCATGGGGGGACTAGCGGGAGGGAACACAGATACGCAGTATTTT	CSAMGGLAGGNTDTQYF
TRBV29-1	NA	TRBJ2-3	TRBD2	TGCAGCGTGGGGACTAGGGGCACAGATACGCAGTATTTT	CSVGTRGTDTQYF
TRBV28	few	TRBJ2-4	TRBD1	TGTGCCAGCAGTTTTGGGACAGGCAAAAACATTCAGTACTTC	CASSFGTGKNIQYF
TRBV6-5	few	TRBJ2-2	TRBD2	TGTGCCAGCAGCGCCGGGACTAGCGGGGGAGGGGAGCTGTTTTTT	CASSAGTSGGGELFF
TRBV7-9	few	TRBJ1-1	TRBD1	TGTGCCAGCAGCTGGGGGGGACAGCTGAACACTGAAGCTTTCTTT	CASSWGGQLNTEAFF
TRBV12-5	many	TRBJ1-2	NA	TGTGCTAGTGGCCCTACTACAGGAGCTAACTATGGCTACACCTTC	CASGPTTGANYGYTF